The next 10 T cell receptor beta chains were all read from a single sample in a study of cytomegalovirus exposure and HLA in healthy donors. In the PCR, 60 Vbeta and 13 Jbeta primers were used. The method was immunoSEQ multiplex PCR; TCRdb's version includes in-frame clones alone and lacks a portion of them. Here the sample spans under 250,000 clones, 78% being singletons. Sequencing was performed on PBMCs. Receptor source: a boy younger than 18 in good health and CMV-seronegative.

This chain connects TRBV11-2 to TRBJ2-1, with 7 bases lining up with TRBD1. After removal of 4 bases from V and 5 bases from J, the junction contained 5 bases not matched to a gene. Germline assignment: CDR1 SGHAT and CDR2 FQNNGV. This CDR3 region has 14 residues. The CDR3 DNA is TGTGCCAGCAGCTCGACAGGGAAGAACAATGAGCAGTTCTTC. Translated: CASSSTGKNNEQFF.

V and J are TRBV11-2 and TRBJ1-1; D not certain. V lost 4 bases and J 5 bases, leaving 14 bases between the germline ends. Germline CDR1 is SGHAT and CDR2 is FQNNGV. The CDR3 spans 14 residues. The CDR3 DNA follows: TGTGCCAGCAGCTCCCGGGGTGGTAGGACTGAAGCTTTCTTT. Protein: CASSSRGGRTEAFF.

The chain has TRBV7-9 and TRBJ2-1; 14 bases fit TRBD2. Germline CDR1 reads SEHNR; CDR2 reads FQNEAQ (reference sequence). The CDR3 runs to 17 residues. V was clipped by 2 bases and J by 7 bases; unmatched bases: 7. The CDR3 is CASSLPPGLAGGNEQFF. For the CDR3, the DNA is TGTGCCAGCAGCTTACCGCCCGGACTAGCGGGAGGAAATGAGCAGTTCTTC.

The rearrangement joins TRBV19 to TRBJ1-5; D is possibly TRBD1 (6 bases). The CDR3 is 15 residues long. Trimming removed 3 bases at V and 5 bases at J, with 14 bases between. The germline CDR1 and CDR2 sequences are LNHDA and SQIVND (reference sequence). The CDR3 region has the DNA TGTGCCAGTAGTATGGTACAGGGAGTAGATCAGCCCCAGCATTTT. This translates into CASSMVQGVDQPQHF.

This sequence joins TRBV6-1 and TRBJ2-1, with TRBD2 as a possible D gene (6 bases). V was trimmed by 4 bases and J by 1 base, leaving 11 bases between them. The germline V gene encodes CDR1 MNHNS and CDR2 SASEGT. The CDR3 has 15 amino acids. The CDR3 sequence is CASSVKSGSYNEQFF. CDR3 coding DNA: TGTGCCAGCAGTGTAAAAAGCGGGTCCTACAATGAGCAGTTCTTC.

The rearrangement links TRBV7-9 to TRBJ1-5; perhaps TRBD1 as D (6 bases). V was pared by 2 bases and J by 10 bases, with 12 bases between. Germline V gene sequence: CDR1 SEHNR, CDR2 FQNEAQ (reference sequence). This CDR3 spans 13 amino acids. This CDR3 reads CASSLSQGSPQHF. The CDR3 nucleotides are TGTGCCAGCAGCTTATCACAGGGTAGTCCCCAGCATTTT. The full variable domain, rest sourced from reference TRBV7-9 and TRBJ1-5, is DTGVSQNPRHKITKRGQNVTFRCDPISEHNRLYWYRQTLGQGPEFLTYFQNEAQLEKSRLLSDRFSAERPKGSFSTLEIQRTEQGDSAMYLCASSLSQGSPQHFGDGTRLSIL.

The chain is built from TRBV19 and TRBJ1-2; a weak D match, TRBD1 (6 bases). The CDR3 contains 14 residues. V lost 0 bases, J lost 5 bases, and 10 bases lay in between. The V gene's germline CDR1 is LNHDA and CDR2 SQIVND (reference sequence). CDR3 in amino acids: CASSIDRGRYGYTF. CDR3 DNA sequence: TGTGCCAGTAGTATAGACAGGGGACGTTATGGCTACACCTTC.

The rearrangement uses TRBV2 and TRBJ2-6, with 7 nucleotides matching TRBD1. The CDR3 covers 16 residues. CDR1 SNHLY and CDR2 FYNNEI come from the germline V gene. Unmatched junction bases numbered 11, after V lost 10 bases and J lost 2 bases. CDR3 sequence reads: CATQGPTLAGANVLTF. For the CDR3, the DNA is TGTGCCACACAGGGGCCGACGTTAGCTGGGGCCAACGTCCTGACTTTC.

This clone was picked up a small number of times. The gene calls are TRBV5-6 and TRBJ1-4; 8 nucleotides agree with TRBD1. V lost 1 base and J lost 6; bases outside the gene matches: 2. Germline values: CDR1 SGHDT, CDR2 YYEEEE. There are 14 residues in the CDR3. This chain's CDR3 is CASSLQGADEKLFF. CDR3 bases: TGTGCCAGCAGCTTGCAGGGGGCGGATGAAAAACTGTTTTTT.

The J gene is TRBJ2-2, the V gene TRBV4-2, with TRBD2 matching over 11 bases. CDR1 and CDR2 (germline): LGHNA, YNFKEQ. The CDR3 sequence is 16 residues long. After removal of 1 base from V and 6 bases from J, the junction contained 4 bases not matched to a gene. CDR3 DNA: TGTGCCAGCAGCCAAGTTAGCGGGAGGGCCCCCGGGGAGCTGTTTTTT. This codes for CASSQVSGRAPGELFF.